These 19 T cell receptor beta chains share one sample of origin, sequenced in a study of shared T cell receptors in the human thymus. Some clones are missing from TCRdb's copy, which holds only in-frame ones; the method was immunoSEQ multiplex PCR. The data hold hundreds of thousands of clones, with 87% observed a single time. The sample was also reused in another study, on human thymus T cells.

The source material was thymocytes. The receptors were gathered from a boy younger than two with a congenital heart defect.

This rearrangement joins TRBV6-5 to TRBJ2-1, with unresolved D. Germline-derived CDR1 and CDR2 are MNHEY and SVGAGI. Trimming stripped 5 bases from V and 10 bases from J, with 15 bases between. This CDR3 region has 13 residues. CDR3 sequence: CASSPEVIHEQFF. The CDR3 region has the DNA TGTGCCAGCAGTCCTGAGGTGATTCACGAGCAGTTCTTC.

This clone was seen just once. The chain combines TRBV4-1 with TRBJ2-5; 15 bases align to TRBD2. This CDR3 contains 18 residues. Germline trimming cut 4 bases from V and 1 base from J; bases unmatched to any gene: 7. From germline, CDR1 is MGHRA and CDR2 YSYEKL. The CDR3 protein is CASSLGTSGGHTQETQYF. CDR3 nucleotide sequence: TGCGCCAGCAGCCTTGGGACTAGCGGGGGGCATACCCAAGAGACCCAGTACTTC.

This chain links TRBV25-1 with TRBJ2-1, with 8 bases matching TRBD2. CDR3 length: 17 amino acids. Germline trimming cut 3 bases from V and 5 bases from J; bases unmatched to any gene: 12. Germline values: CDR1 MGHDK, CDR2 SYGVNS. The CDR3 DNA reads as TGTGCCAGCAGTGATGGGGCTAGCGGGCGGAATGACAATGAGCAGTTCTTC. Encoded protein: CASSDGASGRNDNEQFF.

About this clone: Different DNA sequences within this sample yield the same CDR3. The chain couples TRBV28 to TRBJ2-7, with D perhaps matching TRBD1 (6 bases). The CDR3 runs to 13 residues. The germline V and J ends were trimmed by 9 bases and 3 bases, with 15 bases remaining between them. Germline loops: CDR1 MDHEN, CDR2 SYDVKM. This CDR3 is CASSLGALYEQYF. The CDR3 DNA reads TGTGCCAGTTCCCTGGGGGCCCTCTACGAGCAGTACTTC.

The CDR3 loop reads CASRKRTGPNEKLFF. CDR3 in DNA: TGTGCCAGTCGGAAGAGGACAGGGCCTAATGAAAAACTGTTTTTT. The genes are TRBV19 and TRBJ1-4; 8 nucleotides agree with TRBD1. V was clipped by 8 bases and J by 3 bases; unmatched bases: 8. The CDR3 extends over 15 amino acids. Germline values: CDR1 LNHDA, CDR2 SQIVND (reference sequence).

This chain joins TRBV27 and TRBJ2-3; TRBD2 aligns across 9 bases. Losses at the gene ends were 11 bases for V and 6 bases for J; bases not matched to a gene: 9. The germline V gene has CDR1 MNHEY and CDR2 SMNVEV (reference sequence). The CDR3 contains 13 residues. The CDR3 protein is CAASGIEGDTQYF. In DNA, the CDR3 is TGTGCCGCTAGCGGGATTGAAGGGGATACGCAGTATTTT.

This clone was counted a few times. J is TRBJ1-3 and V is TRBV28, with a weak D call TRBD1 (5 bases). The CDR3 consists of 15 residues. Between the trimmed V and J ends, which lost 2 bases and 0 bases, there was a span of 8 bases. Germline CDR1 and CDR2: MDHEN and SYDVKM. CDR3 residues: CASSLTGSSGNTIYF. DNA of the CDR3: TGTGCCAGCAGTTTAACAGGAAGCTCTGGAAACACCATATATTTT.

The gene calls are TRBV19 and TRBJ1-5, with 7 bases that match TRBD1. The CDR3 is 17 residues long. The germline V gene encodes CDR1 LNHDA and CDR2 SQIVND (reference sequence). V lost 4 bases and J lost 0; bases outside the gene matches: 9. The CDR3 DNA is TGTGCCAGTAGTACATACGGGACAGCTAATAGCAATCAGCCCCAGCATTTT. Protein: CASSTYGTANSNQPQHF.

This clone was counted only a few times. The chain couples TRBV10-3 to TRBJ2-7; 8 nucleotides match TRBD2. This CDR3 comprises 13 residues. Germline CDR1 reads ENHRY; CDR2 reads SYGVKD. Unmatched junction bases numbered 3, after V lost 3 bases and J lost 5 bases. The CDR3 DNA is TGTGCCATCAGTGATGGGCGGGGGGACGAGCAGTACTTC. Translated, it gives CAISDGRGDEQYF.

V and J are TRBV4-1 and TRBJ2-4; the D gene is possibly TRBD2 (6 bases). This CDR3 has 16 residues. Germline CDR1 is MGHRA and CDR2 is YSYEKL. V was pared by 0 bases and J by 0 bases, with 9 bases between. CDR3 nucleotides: TGCGCCAGCAGCCAAGAAAGGAGGGGAGCCAAAAACATTCAGTACTTC. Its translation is CASSQERRGAKNIQYF.

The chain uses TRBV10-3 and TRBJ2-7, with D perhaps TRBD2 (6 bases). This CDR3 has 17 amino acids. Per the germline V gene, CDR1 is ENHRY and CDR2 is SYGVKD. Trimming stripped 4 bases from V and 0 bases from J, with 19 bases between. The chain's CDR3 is CAISVIHGGLISYEQYF. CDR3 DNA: TGTGCCATCAGTGTAATACACGGGGGATTGATCTCCTACGAGCAGTACTTC.

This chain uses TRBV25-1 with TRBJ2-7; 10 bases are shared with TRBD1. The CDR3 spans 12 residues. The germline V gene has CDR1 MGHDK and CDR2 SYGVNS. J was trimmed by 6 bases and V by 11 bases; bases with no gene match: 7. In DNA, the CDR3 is TGTGCCTCGGGACAGGGGAGGCTCGAGCAGTACTTC. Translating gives CASGQGRLEQYF.

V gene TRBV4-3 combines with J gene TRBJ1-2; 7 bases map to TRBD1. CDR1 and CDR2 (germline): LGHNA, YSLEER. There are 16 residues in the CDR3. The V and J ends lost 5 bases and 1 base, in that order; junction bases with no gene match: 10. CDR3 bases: TGCGCCAGCAGCAGCAAGCCGGGACAGCTTAACTATGGCTACACCTTC. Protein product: CASSSKPGQLNYGYTF.

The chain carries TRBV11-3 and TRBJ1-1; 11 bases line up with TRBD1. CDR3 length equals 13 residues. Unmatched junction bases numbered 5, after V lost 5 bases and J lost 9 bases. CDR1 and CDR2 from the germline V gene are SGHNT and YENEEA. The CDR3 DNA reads TGTGCCAGCAGCATGGGGACAGGGGGTAAAGCTTTCTTT. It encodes CASSMGTGGKAFF.

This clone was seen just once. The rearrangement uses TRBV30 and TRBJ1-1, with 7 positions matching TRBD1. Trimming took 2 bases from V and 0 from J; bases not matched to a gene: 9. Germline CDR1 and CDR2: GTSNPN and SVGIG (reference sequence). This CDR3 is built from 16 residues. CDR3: CAWSSKGQHLNTEAFF. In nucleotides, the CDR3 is TGTGCCTGGAGTAGTAAGGGACAGCATTTGAACACTGAAGCTTTCTTT.

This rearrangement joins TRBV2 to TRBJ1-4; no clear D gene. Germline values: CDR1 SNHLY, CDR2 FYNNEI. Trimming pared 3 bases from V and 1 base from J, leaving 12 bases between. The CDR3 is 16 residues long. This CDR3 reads CASSDPPTGTNEKLFF. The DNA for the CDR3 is TGTGCCAGCAGTGATCCCCCGACGGGAACTAATGAAAAACTGTTTTTT.

CDR3 sequence reads: CASSGQGVPYGYTF. The CDR3 DNA sequence: TGTGCCAGCAGTGGGCAGGGGGTTCCCTATGGCTACACCTTC. The genes are TRBV25-1 and TRBJ1-2; 7 bases map to TRBD1. The V gene's germline CDR1 is MGHDK and CDR2 SYGVNS. V dropped 4 bases and J dropped 4; count of bases not matched to a gene: 6. The CDR3 is 14 amino acids.

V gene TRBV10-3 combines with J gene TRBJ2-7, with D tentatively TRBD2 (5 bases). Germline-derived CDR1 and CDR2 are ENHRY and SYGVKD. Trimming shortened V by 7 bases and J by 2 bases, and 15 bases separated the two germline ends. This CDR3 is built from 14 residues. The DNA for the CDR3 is TGTGCCATCAAAAGCGGCGGAAGTACCTACGAGCAGTACTTC. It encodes CAIKSGGSTYEQYF.

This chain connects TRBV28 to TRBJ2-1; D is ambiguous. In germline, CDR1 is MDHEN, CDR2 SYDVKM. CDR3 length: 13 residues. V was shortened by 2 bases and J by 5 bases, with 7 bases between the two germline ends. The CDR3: CASSLGENNEQFF. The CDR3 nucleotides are TGTGCCAGCAGTTTAGGAGAAAACAATGAGCAGTTCTTC.